This TCR beta chain was captured by sequencing in a study of blood T cell repertoires in COVID-19. On the study more broadly: In each case, the material was cDNA or gDNA derived from T cells, B-cell-depleted T cells, or PBMCs.

Authors' methods: Reference gene primer amplification in the assay estimated nucleated cell counts. Sequencing was performed with immunoSEQ multiplex PCR; in TCRdb, only in-frame clones are kept and a portion is missing. The V and J calls and clone size were taken over from that table, and D and trimming were inferred from the DNA. The table has around 400,000 clones, roughly 90% seen once; the top ten hold 0.95% to 1.5%. CDR1 and CDR2 from the germline V gene are SGDLS and YYNGEE. CDR3 length: 12 amino acids. Concerning this clone itself: One junction end does not reproduce the germline sequence, and a read error may be involved.

The TCR sequence derives from a middle-aged man with acute or convalescent COVID-19. The chain uses TRBV9 and TRBJ1-2; no definite D call. The sample consisted of peripheral blood. Written as DNA, the CDR3 is TGTGCCAGCAGGGTAGCTGACGGGGGCTACACCTTC. This codes for CASRVADGGYTF.